Following are 4 T cell receptor beta chains from one sample sequenced in a study of blood T cells in healthy people across ages. Combining a sample-barcoded 5' primer with a J-beta primer mix, a second PCR ran for roughly 7 to 12 cycles. TCRdb re-called the 5' RACE reads through MiXCR, storing one row per CDR3 protein. This sample has 1.5 million to 2 million distinct CDR3 sequences; around half occur once, and the top ten carry 2% to 2.5%. Sequencing was carried out using blood. Receptors originate from a woman in her thirties or forties in good health.

The chain has TRBV7-2 and TRBJ2-1, with 10 bases identical to TRBD2. Germline V gene sequence: CDR1 SGHTA, CDR2 FQGNSA. With 5 bases clipped from V and 3 bases from J, the junction kept 10 bases outside the gene matches. The CDR3 spans 17 residues. CDR3 in amino acids: CASSTRLAGISYNEQFF. The DNA of the CDR3 is TGTGCCAGCAGCACGCGACTAGCGGGCATCAGCTACAATGAGCAGTTCTTC.

The chain uses TRBV24-1 and TRBJ2-2, with 7 bases identical to TRBD2. V shed 11 bases, J shed 6 bases, and the junction held 5 bases outside the gene matches. This CDR3 spans 12 amino acids. Germline CDR1 reads KGHDR; CDR2 reads SFDVKD. This chain's CDR3 is CAIGGVPGELFF. The CDR3 nucleotides read TGTGCCATTGGGGGGGTACCCGGGGAGCTGTTTTTT.

V and J are TRBV29-1 and TRBJ1-2, with TRBD1 as a possible D gene (5 bases). Germline values: CDR1 SQVTM, CDR2 ANQGSEA. The CDR3 sequence is 13 residues long. V dropped 4 bases and J dropped 7 bases, with 16 bases sitting between them. DNA for the CDR3: TGCAGCGTTGGGGACCTTCAAGAGAGTGGCTACACCTTC. It codes for CSVGDLQESGYTF.

The chain links TRBV24-1 to TRBJ2-7, with 7 positions matching TRBD1. CDR1 KGHDR and CDR2 SFDVKD come from the germline V gene. The CDR3 length is 14 residues. Losses at the gene ends were 5 bases for V and 3 bases for J; bases not matched to a gene: 6. In nucleotides, the CDR3 is TGTGCCACCAGTGGCGGCGACAGGGACTACGAGCAGTACTTC. It translates to CATSGGDRDYEQYF.